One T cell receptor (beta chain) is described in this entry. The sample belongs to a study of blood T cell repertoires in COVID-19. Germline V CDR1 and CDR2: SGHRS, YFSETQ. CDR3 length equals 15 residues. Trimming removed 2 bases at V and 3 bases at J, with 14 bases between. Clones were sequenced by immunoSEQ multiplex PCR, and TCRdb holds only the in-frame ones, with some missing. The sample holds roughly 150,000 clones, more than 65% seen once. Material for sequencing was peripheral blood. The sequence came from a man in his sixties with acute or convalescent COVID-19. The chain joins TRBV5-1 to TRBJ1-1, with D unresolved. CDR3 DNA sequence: TGCGCCAGCAGCTTAAGCGGGGAAGGCTACACTGAAGCTTTCTTT. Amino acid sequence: CASSLSGEGYTEAFF.